This entry lists 7 T cell receptor beta chains sequenced from one sample in a study of control samples from healthy donors and cancer patients. Clones were read by immunoSEQ multiplex PCR, and TCRdb kept only the in-frame ones, dropping some. Found here are under 200,000 clones, about 90% of them singletons; the top ten hold approximately 0.7%. Sequencing was done on a sample of blood. The receptors derive from a woman in her 30s in good health.

The V gene is TRBV7-9, the J gene TRBJ1-2, with TRBD1 identical over 9 bases. CDR1 SEHNR and CDR2 FQNEAQ come from the germline V gene (reference sequence). The trim removed 5 bases at V and 7 bases at J, leaving 11 bases unmatched. The CDR3 extends over 15 amino acids. CDR3 nucleotide sequence: TGTGCCAGCAGCCCCAGTACAGGGGGCTTAGGTGGCTACACCTTC. This translates into CASSPSTGGLGGYTF.

The CDR3 DNA follows: TGTGCCAGTAGTATCGGACCAAATCAGCCCCAGCATTTT. Amino acids: CASSIGPNQPQHF. The rearrangement uses TRBV19 and TRBJ1-5; no reliable D call. The CDR3 contains 13 residues. Between the trimmed V and J ends, which lost 3 bases and 4 bases, there was a span of 7 bases. Germline assignment: CDR1 LNHDA and CDR2 SQIVND (reference sequence).

The V call is TRBV5-1, the J call TRBJ1-2; unclear D gene. CDR1 and CDR2 from the germline V gene are SGHRS and YFSETQ. The CDR3 is 13 residues long. V lost 1 base and J 6 bases, leaving 10 bases between the germline ends. CDR3 protein: CASSLSTSNGYTF. The CDR3, as DNA: TGCGCCAGCAGCTTGTCGACGTCTAATGGCTACACCTTC.

V gene TRBV3-1 (or the pseudogene TRBV3-2) combines with J gene TRBJ1-5; D is unclear. Deletions cut 4 bases from V and 5 bases from J, with 9 bases between. This CDR3 is 13 amino acids long. Looked up from germline, CDR1 is LGHDT and CDR2 is YNNKEL (reference sequence). Written as DNA, the CDR3 is TGTGCCAGCAGCCCCCACCCTGATCAGCCCCAGCATTTT. Translating gives CASSPHPDQPQHF.

The chain's CDR3 is CASSFLSLEQYF. The CDR3 DNA reads TGTGCCAGCAGCTTTTTGAGCCTCGAGCAGTACTTC. J is TRBJ2-7 and V is TRBV5-5, with no clear D. V lost 2 bases, J lost 6 bases, and 9 bases lay in between. This CDR3 is built from 12 residues. From germline, CDR1 is SGHKS and CDR2 YYEKEE (reference sequence).

V and J are TRBV9 and TRBJ1-1, with TRBD1 as a possible D gene (6 bases). The length of the CDR3 is 15 residues. Trimming took off 4 bases at V and 4 bases at J, with 17 bases between the two ends. Germline CDR1 is SGDLS and CDR2 is YYNGEE. This chain's CDR3 is CASSPGTGGATEAFF. For the CDR3, the DNA is TGTGCCAGCAGCCCGGGGACCGGGGGGGCCACTGAAGCTTTCTTT.

V usage is TRBV2 and J usage is TRBJ2-3; D is ambiguous. The germline V gene encodes CDR1 SNHLY and CDR2 FYNNEI. Deletions cut 7 bases from V and 4 bases from J, with 27 bases between. The CDR3 runs to 18 residues. This CDR3 is CASNGPRSLKKSPDTQYF. As DNA, the CDR3 is TGTGCCAGCAATGGACCCCGGAGCCTTAAGAAATCACCAGATACGCAGTATTTT.